Listed below are T cell receptor beta chains from one sample, sequenced in a study of blood T cell repertoires in COVID-19. Clones were sequenced by immunoSEQ multiplex PCR, and TCRdb holds only the in-frame ones, with some missing. Among 200,000 or so clones listed, about 90% were seen once. The sample taken for sequencing was peripheral blood. The receptor source for this set is a man between 35 and 55 years old with active or convalescent COVID-19. The CDR3 runs from the conserved cysteine through the conserved F or W. Each record gives: CDR3 length, V gene, J gene, D gene, CDR3 protein, CDR3 DNA. A D gene is named only where the DNA matches it firmly.

CDR3 length: 13; V gene: TRBV5-1; J gene: TRBJ2-7; D gene: TRBD1; CDR3 protein: CASSVDRDHEQYF; CDR3 DNA: TGCGCCAGCAGCGTGGACAGGGACCACGAGCAGTACTTC
CDR3 length: 13; V gene: TRBV5-1; J gene: TRBJ1-2; D gene: NA; CDR3 protein: CASSMAGVRGYTF; CDR3 DNA: TGCGCCAGCAGCATGGCAGGGGTACGAGGCTACACCTTC
CDR3 length: 14; V gene: TRBV29-1; J gene: TRBJ1-2; D gene: NA; CDR3 protein: CSVSSVLFTYGYTF; CDR3 DNA: TGCAGCGTTTCTTCCGTACTGTTTACCTATGGCTACACCTTC
CDR3 length: 15; V gene: TRBV15; J gene: TRBJ2-3; D gene: NA; CDR3 protein: CATSREQPSTDTQYF; CDR3 DNA: TGTGCCACCAGCAGAGAACAGCCTAGCACAGATACGCAGTATTTT
CDR3 length: 14; V gene: TRBV6-2/TRBV6-3; J gene: TRBJ2-5; D gene: TRBD1; CDR3 protein: CASSSPRGTETQYF; CDR3 DNA: TGTGCCAGCAGCTCACCCAGGGGGACGGAGACCCAGTACTTC
CDR3 length: 19; V gene: TRBV24-1; J gene: TRBJ2-2; D gene: TRBD1; CDR3 protein: CATSEKAGQGAVGTGELFF; CDR3 DNA: TGTGCCACCAGTGAGAAGGCCGGACAGGGGGCGGTTGGGACCGGGGAGCTGTTTTTT
CDR3 length: 15; V gene: TRBV28; J gene: TRBJ2-3; D gene: TRBD2; CDR3 protein: CASSGGLAGADTQYF; CDR3 DNA: TGTGCCAGCAGTGGGGGACTAGCGGGAGCAGATACGCAGTATTTT
CDR3 length: 15; V gene: TRBV6-5; J gene: TRBJ1-1; D gene: NA; CDR3 protein: CASSPLPQGGTEAFF; CDR3 DNA: TGTGCCAGCAGTCCGTTACCCCAAGGGGGCACTGAAGCTTTCTTT
CDR3 length: 13; V gene: TRBV29-1; J gene: TRBJ1-1; D gene: NA; CDR3 protein: CSVGLRGRLEAFF; CDR3 DNA: TGCAGCGTTGGCCTTCGGGGTAGACTTGAAGCTTTCTTT
CDR3 length: 15; V gene: TRBV24-1; J gene: TRBJ2-3; D gene: TRBD1; CDR3 protein: CATSDYRGRTDTQYF; CDR3 DNA: TGTGCCACCAGTGACTACAGGGGGCGCACAGATACGCAGTATTTT